This TCR beta chain was sequenced in a study of shared T cell receptors in the human thymus. Generated by immunoSEQ multiplex PCR, the TCRdb table keeps only in-frame clones and is missing some. The repertoire consists of around 340,000 clones, with roughly 94% occurring once and the leading ten covering roughly 0.021%. J was trimmed by 8 bases and V by 1 base; bases with no gene match: 12. This CDR3 region has 17 residues. The germline CDR1 and CDR2 sequences are MGHDK and SYGVNS. The sequenced sample was thymocytes. This chain uses TRBV25-1 with TRBJ1-4, with 8 bases lining up with TRBD1. This TCR came from a human donor. CDR3 in amino acids: CASSEFGQGALQEKLFF. CDR3 DNA sequence: TGTGCCAGCAGTGAATTTGGGCAGGGGGCTTTACAGGAAAAACTGTTTTTT.